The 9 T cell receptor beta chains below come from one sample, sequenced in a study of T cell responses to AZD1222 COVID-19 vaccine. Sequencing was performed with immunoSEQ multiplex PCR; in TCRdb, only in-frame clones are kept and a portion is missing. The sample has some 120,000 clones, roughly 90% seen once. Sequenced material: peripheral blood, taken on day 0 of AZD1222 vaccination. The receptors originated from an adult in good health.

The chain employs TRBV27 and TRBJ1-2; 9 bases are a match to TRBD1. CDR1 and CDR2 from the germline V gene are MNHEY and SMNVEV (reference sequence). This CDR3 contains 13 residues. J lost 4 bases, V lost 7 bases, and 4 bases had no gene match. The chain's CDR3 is CASIGDRAYGYTF. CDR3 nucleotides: TGTGCCAGCATCGGGGACAGGGCCTATGGCTACACCTTC.

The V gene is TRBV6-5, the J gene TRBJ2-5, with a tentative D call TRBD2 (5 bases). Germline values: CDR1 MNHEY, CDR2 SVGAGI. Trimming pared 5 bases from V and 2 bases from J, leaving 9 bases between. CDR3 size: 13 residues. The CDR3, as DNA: TGTGCCAGCAGTCGGGATTCACAAGAGACCCAGTACTTC. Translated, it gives CASSRDSQETQYF.

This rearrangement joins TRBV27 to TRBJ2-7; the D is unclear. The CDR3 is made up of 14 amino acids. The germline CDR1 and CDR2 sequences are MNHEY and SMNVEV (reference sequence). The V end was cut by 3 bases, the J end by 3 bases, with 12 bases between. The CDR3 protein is CASSFHSLSYEQYF. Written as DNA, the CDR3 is TGTGCCAGCAGTTTCCACTCACTAAGCTACGAGCAGTACTTC.

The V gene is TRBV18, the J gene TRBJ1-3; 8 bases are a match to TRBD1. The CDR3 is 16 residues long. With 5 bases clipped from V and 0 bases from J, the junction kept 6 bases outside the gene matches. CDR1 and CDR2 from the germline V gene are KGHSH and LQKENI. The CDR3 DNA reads TGTGCCAGCTCAGGACAGGGCCAAACCTCTGGAAACACCATATATTTT. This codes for CASSGQGQTSGNTIYF.

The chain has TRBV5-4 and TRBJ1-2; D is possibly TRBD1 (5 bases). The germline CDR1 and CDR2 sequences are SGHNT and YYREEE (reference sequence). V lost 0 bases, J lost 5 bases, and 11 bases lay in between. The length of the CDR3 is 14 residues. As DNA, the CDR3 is TGTGCCAGCAGCTTGGACGGGGCCTATTATGGCTACACCTTC. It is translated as CASSLDGAYYGYTF. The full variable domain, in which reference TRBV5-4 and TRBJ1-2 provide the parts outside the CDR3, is ETGVTQSPTHLIKTRGQQVTLRCSSQSGHNTVSWYQQALGQGPQFIFQYYREEENGRGNFPPRFSGLQFPNYSSELNVNALELDDSALYLCASSLDGAYYGYTFGSGTRLTVV.

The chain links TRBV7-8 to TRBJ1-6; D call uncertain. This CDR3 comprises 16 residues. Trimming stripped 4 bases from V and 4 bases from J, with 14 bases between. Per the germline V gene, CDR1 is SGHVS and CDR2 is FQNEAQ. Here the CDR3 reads CASSSLGQKYNSPLHF. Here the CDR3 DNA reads TGTGCCAGCAGCTCGCTAGGGCAGAAATATAATTCACCCCTCCACTTT. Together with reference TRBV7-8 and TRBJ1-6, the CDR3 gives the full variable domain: GAGVSQSPRYKVAKRGQDVALRCDPISGHVSLFWYQQALGQGPEFLTYFQNEAQLDKSGLPSDRFFAERPEGSVSTLKIQRTQQEDSAVYLCASSSLGQKYNSPLHFGNGTRLTVT.

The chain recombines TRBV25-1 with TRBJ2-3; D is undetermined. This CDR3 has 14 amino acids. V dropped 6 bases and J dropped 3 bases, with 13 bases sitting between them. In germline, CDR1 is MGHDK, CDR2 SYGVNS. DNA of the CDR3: TGTGCCAGCAGCGAACTAACCCGAACAGATACGCAGTATTTT. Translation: CASSELTRTDTQYF.

CDR3 sequence: CASTTVHSPGRNQPQHF. The DNA of the CDR3 is TGTGCCAGTACCACGGTCCACAGTCCAGGGCGCAATCAGCCCCAGCATTTT. The chain is built from TRBV19 and TRBJ1-5; D is perhaps TRBD1 (5 bases). CDR3 length: 17 amino acids. V was trimmed by 7 bases and J by 2 bases, leaving 21 bases between them. Germline CDR1 LNHDA, CDR2 SQIVND (reference sequence).

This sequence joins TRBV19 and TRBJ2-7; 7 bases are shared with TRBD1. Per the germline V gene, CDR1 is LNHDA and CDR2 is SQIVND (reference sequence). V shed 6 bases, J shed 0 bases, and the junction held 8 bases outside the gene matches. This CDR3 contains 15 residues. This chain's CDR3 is CASRARQGGSYEQYF. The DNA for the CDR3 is TGTGCCAGTAGAGCCCGACAGGGCGGCTCCTACGAGCAGTACTTC.